This paragraph reports one T cell receptor (beta chain). The antigen remains undetermined. The sample is drawn from a study of cytomegalovirus exposure and HLA in healthy donors. Study-wide results and limits: Upon later analysis, TCR association rates were observed to vary by HLA locus, being highest for DRB1 and lowest for HLA-C. Productive rates of about 90% or about 30% were seen for most TCR beta V segments in an earlier analysis. In a later analysis, productive TCRs from donors in an Asian-associated ancestry cluster reportedly carried fewer N-insertions than the cohort mean.

Amplification used 60 Vbeta primers and 13 Jbeta primers. In the authors' methods: Later analysis identified roughly 84 million unique TCR beta chains, 9 million to 12 million shared. Method: immunoSEQ multiplex PCR; TCRdb's copy keeps in-frame clones and lacks some. The DNA was the basis for D and trimming; V, J and clone size are from that table. Of over 150,000 clones listed, more than 60% are singletons. The receptor comes from a woman in her 30s in good health and CMV-seropositive. Specimen: PBMCs.

CDR3 loop: CASSLRLAGVEQYF. DNA of the CDR3: TGTGCCAGCAGCTTAAGGTTAGCGGGAGTCGAGCAGTACTTC. The V call is TRBV7-2, the J call TRBJ2-7; 9 positions match TRBD2. Germline CDR1 is SGHTA and CDR2 is FQGNSA. The CDR3 extends over 14 amino acids. V lost 2 bases to trimming and J lost 6 bases; unmatched junction nucleotides: 5.